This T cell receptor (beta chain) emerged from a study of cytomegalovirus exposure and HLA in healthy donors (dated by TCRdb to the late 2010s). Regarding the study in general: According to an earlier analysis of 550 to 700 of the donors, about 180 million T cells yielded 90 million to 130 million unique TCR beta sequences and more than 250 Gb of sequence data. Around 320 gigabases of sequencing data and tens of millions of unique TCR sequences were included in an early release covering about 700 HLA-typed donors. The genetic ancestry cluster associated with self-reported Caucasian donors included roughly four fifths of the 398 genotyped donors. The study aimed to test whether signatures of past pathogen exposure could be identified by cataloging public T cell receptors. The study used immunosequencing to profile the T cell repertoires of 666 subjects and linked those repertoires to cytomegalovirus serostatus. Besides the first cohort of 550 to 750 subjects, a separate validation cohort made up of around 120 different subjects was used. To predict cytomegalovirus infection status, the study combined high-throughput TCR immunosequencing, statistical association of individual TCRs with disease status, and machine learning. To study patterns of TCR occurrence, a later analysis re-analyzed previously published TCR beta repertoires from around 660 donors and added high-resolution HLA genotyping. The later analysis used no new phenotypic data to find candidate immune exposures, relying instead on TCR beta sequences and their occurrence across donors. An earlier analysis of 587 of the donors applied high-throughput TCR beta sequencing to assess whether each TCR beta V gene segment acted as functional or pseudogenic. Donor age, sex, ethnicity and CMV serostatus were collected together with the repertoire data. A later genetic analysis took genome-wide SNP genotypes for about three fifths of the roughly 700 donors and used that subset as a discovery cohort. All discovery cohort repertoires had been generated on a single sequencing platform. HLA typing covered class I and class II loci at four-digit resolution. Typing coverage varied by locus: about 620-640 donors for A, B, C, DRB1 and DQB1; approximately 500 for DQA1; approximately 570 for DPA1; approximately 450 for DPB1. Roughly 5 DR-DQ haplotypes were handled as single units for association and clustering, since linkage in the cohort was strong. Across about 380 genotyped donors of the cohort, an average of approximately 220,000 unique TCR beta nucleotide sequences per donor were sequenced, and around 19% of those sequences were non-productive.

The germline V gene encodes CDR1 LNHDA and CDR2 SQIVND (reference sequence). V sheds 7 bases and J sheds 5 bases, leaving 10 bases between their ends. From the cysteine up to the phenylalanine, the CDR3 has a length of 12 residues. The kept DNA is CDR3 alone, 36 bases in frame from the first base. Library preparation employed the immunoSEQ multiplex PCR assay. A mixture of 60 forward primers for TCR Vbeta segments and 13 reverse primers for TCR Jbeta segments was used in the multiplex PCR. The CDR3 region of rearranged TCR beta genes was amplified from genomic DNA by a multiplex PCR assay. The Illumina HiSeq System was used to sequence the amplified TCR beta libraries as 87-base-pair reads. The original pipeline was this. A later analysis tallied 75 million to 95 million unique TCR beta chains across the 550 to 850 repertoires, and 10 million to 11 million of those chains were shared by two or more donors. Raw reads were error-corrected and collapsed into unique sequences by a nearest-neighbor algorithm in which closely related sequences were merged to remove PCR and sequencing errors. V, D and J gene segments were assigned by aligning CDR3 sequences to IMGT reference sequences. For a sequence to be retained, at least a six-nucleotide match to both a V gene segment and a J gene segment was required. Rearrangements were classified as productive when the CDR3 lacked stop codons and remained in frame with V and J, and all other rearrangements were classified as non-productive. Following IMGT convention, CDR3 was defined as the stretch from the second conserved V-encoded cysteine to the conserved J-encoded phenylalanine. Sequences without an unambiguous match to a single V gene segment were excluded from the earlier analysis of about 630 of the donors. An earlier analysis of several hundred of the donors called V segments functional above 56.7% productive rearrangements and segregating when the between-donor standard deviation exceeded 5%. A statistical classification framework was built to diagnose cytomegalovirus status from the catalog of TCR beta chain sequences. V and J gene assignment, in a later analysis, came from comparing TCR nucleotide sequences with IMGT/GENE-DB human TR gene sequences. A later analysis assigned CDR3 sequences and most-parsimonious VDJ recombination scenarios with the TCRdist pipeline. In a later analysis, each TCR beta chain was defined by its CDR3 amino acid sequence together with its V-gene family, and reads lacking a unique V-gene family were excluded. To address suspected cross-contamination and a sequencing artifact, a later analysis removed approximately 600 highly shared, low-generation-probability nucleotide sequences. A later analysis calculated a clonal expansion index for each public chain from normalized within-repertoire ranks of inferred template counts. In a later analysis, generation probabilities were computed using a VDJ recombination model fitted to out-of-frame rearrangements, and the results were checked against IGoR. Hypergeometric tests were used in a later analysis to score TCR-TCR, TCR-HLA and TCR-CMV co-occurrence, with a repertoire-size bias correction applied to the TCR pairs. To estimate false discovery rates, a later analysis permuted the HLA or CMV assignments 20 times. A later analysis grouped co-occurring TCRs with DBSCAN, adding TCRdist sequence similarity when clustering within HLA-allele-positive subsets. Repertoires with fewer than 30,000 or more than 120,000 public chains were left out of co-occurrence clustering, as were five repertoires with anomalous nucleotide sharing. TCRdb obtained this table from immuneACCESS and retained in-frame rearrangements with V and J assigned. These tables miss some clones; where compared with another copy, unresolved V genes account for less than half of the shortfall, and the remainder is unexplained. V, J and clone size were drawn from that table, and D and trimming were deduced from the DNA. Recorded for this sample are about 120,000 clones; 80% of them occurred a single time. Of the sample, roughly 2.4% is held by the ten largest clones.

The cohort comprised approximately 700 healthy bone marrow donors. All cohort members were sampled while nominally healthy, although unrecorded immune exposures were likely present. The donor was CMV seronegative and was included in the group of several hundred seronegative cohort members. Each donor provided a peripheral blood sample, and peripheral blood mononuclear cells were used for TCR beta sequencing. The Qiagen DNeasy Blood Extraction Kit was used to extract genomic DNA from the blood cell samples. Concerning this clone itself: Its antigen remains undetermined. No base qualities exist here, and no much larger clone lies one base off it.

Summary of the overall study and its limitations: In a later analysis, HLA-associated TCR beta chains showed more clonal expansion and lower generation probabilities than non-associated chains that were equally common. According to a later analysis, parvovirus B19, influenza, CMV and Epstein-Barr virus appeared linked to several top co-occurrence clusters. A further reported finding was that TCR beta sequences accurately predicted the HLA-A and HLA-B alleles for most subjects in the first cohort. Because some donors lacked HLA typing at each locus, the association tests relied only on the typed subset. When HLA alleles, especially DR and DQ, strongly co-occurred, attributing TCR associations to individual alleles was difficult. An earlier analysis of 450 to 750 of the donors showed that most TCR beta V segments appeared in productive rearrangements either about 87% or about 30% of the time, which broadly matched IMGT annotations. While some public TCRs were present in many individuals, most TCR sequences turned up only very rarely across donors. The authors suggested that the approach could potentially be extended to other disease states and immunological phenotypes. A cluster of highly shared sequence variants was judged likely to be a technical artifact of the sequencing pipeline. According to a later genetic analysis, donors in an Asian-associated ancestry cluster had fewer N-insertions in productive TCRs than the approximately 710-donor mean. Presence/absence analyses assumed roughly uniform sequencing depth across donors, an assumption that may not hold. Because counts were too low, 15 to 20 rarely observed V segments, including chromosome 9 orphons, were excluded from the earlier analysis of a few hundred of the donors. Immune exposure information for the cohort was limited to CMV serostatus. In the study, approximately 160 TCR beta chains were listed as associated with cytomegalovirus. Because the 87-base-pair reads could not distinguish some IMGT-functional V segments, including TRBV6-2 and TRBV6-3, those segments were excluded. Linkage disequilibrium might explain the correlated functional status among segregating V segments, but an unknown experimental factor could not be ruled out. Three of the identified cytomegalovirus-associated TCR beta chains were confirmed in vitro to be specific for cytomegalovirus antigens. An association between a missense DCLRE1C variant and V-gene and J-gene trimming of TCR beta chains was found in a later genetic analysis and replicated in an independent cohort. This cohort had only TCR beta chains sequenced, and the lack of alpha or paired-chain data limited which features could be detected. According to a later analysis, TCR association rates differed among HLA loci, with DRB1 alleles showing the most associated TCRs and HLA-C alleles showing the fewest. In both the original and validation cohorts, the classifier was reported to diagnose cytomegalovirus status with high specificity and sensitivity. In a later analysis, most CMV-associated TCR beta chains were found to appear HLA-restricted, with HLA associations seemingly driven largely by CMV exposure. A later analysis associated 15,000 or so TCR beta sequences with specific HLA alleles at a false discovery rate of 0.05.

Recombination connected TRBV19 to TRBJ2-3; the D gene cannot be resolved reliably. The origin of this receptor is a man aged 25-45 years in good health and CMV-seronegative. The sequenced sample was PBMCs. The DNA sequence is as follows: TGTGCCAGTAACGCGAACGGAGATACGCAGTATTTT. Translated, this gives CASNANGDTQYF.